Listed here is a single T cell receptor beta chain. A few counts support this clone. The antigen it recognizes is unknown. Base quality data are lacking; no much larger clone is found one base away. The data were taken from a study of cytomegalovirus exposure and HLA in healthy donors (dated by TCRdb to 2015 to 2018). For the study in its entirety: An earlier analysis of 587 of the donors reported roughly 300 Gb of sequence data and about 120 million unique TCR beta sequences obtained from approximately 180 million T cells. An early release covering 550 to 700 HLA-typed donors comprised about 300 gigabases of sequencing data and about 90 million unique TCR sequences. Of the 398 genotyped donors, 65% to 90% fell in the genetic ancestry cluster associated with self-reported Caucasian donors. The study aimed to test whether cataloging public T cell receptors could reveal signatures of past pathogen exposure. The study profiled the T cell repertoires of fewer than 850 subjects by immunosequencing and related them to cytomegalovirus serostatus. A separate validation cohort of approximately 130 different subjects was used in addition to the approximately 640-subject first cohort. The study combined high-throughput TCR immunosequencing, statistical association of individual TCRs with disease status, and machine learning to predict cytomegalovirus infection status. In a later analysis, previously published TCR beta repertoires from roughly 710 donors were re-analyzed and high-resolution HLA genotyping was added so that TCR occurrence patterns could be studied. Rather than drawing on any new phenotypic data, the later analysis identified candidate immune exposures from TCR beta sequences and the way those sequences occurred across donors. An earlier analysis of fewer than 750 of the donors used high-throughput TCR beta sequencing to judge whether each TCR beta V gene segment behaved as functional or pseudogenic. Donor age, sex, ethnicity and CMV serostatus were compiled together with the repertoire data. A later genetic analysis took genome-wide SNP genotypes for about 55% of the 666 donors and used that subset as a discovery cohort. Every repertoire in the discovery cohort had been generated on one and the same sequencing platform. HLA typing covered class I and class II loci at four-digit resolution. The number of donors typed differed by locus, with 629-630 for A, B, C, DRB1 and DQB1, more than 500 for DQA1, 600 to 610 for DPA1, and about 450 for DPB1. About five DR-DQ haplotypes were treated as single units for association and clustering because of strong linkage in the cohort. On average, 235,054 unique TCR beta nucleotide sequences were sequenced per donor among about 400 genotyped donors of the cohort, with approximately 18% of those sequences being non-productive. Overall results and qualifications from the work: A cluster of highly shared sequence variants was judged likely to represent a technical artifact of the sequencing pipeline. In a later analysis, most CMV-associated TCR beta chains were found to appear HLA-restricted, with HLA associations seemingly driven largely by CMV exposure. A later analysis reported that several top co-occurrence clusters appeared linked to parvovirus B19, influenza, CMV and Epstein-Barr virus. A further reported finding was that TCR beta sequences accurately predicted the HLA-A and HLA-B alleles for most subjects in the first cohort. It was suggested by the authors that the approach could potentially be generalized to other disease states and immunological phenotypes. The classifier was reported to diagnose cytomegalovirus status with high specificity and sensitivity in both the original and validation cohorts. Because counts were too low, roughly 17 rarely observed V segments, including chromosome 9 orphons, were left out of the earlier analysis of 587 of the donors. According to a later genetic analysis, donors in an Asian-associated ancestry cluster had fewer N-insertions in productive TCRs than the approximately 670-donor mean. In an earlier analysis of fewer than 700 of the donors, most TCR beta V segments appeared in productive rearrangements about 87% or about 30% of the time, broadly matching IMGT annotations. Linkage disequilibrium might explain the correlated functional status among segregating V segments, but an unknown experimental factor could not be excluded. Because some donors lacked HLA typing at each locus, the association tests relied only on the typed subset. The study listed 150 to 200 TCR beta chains as associated with cytomegalovirus. Roughly uniform sequencing depth across donors was assumed in presence/absence analyses, although this assumption may not hold. Specific HLA alleles were associated with 16,951 TCR beta sequences at a false discovery rate of 0.05 in a later analysis. A later analysis found that TCR association rates varied across HLA loci, with DRB1 alleles showing the most associated TCRs and HLA-C alleles the fewest. Across donors, most TCR sequences were observed very rarely, whereas some public TCRs were present in many individuals. When HLA alleles, especially DR and DQ, strongly co-occurred, TCR associations were difficult to assign to individual alleles. Because the 87-base-pair reads could not distinguish some IMGT-functional V segments, including TRBV6-2 and TRBV6-3, those segments were excluded. In vitro tests confirmed that a few of the cytomegalovirus-associated TCR beta chains recognize cytomegalovirus antigens. An association between a missense DCLRE1C variant and V-gene and J-gene trimming of TCR beta chains was found in a later genetic analysis and replicated in an independent cohort. The only immune exposure information available for the cohort was CMV serostatus. Compared with equally common non-associated chains, HLA-associated TCR beta chains in a later analysis were more clonally expanded and had lower generation probabilities. This cohort had only TCR beta chains sequenced, and the lack of alpha or paired-chain data limited which features could be detected.

The cohort was made up of approximately 670 healthy bone marrow donors. At the time of sampling, all cohort members were nominally healthy, though unrecorded immune exposures were likely present. The donor tested CMV seronegative and was one of the 352 seronegative cohort members. A peripheral blood sample was provided by each donor, and peripheral blood mononuclear cells were used for TCR beta sequencing. Genomic DNA was extracted from the blood cell samples with the Qiagen DNeasy Blood Extraction Kit. The library was prepared using the immunoSEQ multiplex PCR assay. The multiplex PCR relied on a mix of 60 forward primers for TCR Vbeta segments and 13 reverse primers for TCR Jbeta segments. The CDR3 region of rearranged TCR beta genes was amplified from genomic DNA by a multiplex PCR assay. The Illumina HiSeq System was used to sequence the amplified TCR beta libraries as 87-base-pair reads. Regarding the original processing steps: Across the 600 to 700 repertoires, a later analysis counted tens of millions of unique TCR beta chains, roughly 11 million of which were shared by at least two donors. Raw reads were error-corrected and collapsed into unique sequences with a nearest-neighbor algorithm that merged closely related sequences to remove PCR and sequencing errors. CDR3 sequences were aligned to IMGT reference sequences to assign V, D and J gene segments. Each retained sequence needed at least a six-nucleotide match to both a V gene segment and a J gene segment. A rearrangement counted as productive if the CDR3 had no stop codons and remained in frame with V and J, and every other rearrangement counted as non-productive. CDR3 was defined by IMGT convention, running from the second conserved V-encoded cysteine to the conserved J-encoded phenylalanine. In an earlier analysis of around 640 of the donors, sequences lacking an unambiguous match to a single V gene segment were excluded. In an earlier analysis of some 590 of the donors, a V segment was called functional when productive rearrangements were above 56.7%, and segregating when the standard deviation between donors exceeded 5%. A statistical classification framework was developed to diagnose cytomegalovirus status using the catalog of TCR beta chain sequences. In a later analysis, V and J genes were assigned by comparing TCR nucleotide sequences against IMGT/GENE-DB human TR gene sequences. In a later analysis, CDR3 sequences and most-parsimonious VDJ recombination scenarios were assigned using the TCRdist pipeline. In a later analysis, every TCR beta chain was defined by the combination of its CDR3 amino acid sequence and its V-gene family, and reads without a unique V-gene family were dropped. A later analysis removed 592 highly shared, low-generation-probability nucleotide sequences to deal with suspected cross-contamination and a sequencing artifact. For each public chain, a later analysis derived a clonal expansion index from normalized ranks of inferred template counts within each repertoire. Generation probabilities in a later analysis came from a VDJ recombination model fitted to out-of-frame rearrangements, and those results were checked against IGoR. In a later analysis, TCR-TCR, TCR-HLA and TCR-CMV co-occurrence was scored with hypergeometric tests, and a repertoire-size bias correction was applied to TCR pairs. A later analysis estimated false discovery rates by permuting HLA or CMV assignments 20 times. In a later analysis, co-occurring TCRs were grouped using DBSCAN, and TCRdist sequence similarity was added for clustering within HLA-allele-positive subsets. Repertoires with fewer than 30,000 or more than 120,000 public chains were left out of co-occurrence clustering, as were five repertoires with anomalous nucleotide sharing. Here the immuneACCESS table is served through TCRdb, limited to in-frame sequences with V and J called. Missing clones are a known gap in these copies; in checked studies unresolved V genes cover under half, and the rest lacks a known reason. V and J calls and clone size are copied from that table; D and trimming were computed from the DNA. The sample table shows 100,000 or so clones, and about 70% are seen once. The ten largest clones represent approximately 3% of the sample.

V is cut back by 5 bases and J by 6 bases, with 7 bases in the junction unmatched. Spanning cysteine to phenylalanine, the CDR3 consists of 15 amino acids. Only CDR3 DNA remains: 45 bases, in frame from the first base. Reading the germline V gene (reference sequence) gives CDR1 MNHEY and CDR2 SMNVEV. The sequenced sample consisted of PBMCs. The chain joins TRBV27 to TRBJ1-2, with 12 bases matching TRBD1. This TCR derives from a man aged 25-45 years in good health and CMV-seronegative. The DNA reads TGTGCCAGCAGTACTTACCGGGACAGGGGGCATGGCTACACCTTC. This encodes CASSTYRDRGHGYTF.